What follows are 28 T cell receptor beta chains derived from one specimen sequenced in a study of graft-versus-host responses after intestinal transplantation. Here immunoSEQ multiplex PCR was the method, and the copy in TCRdb shows in-frame clones only, minus some. Of roughly 5,000 clones in the sample, roughly 80% were seen once. Intraepithelial and lamina propria lymphocytes were isolated from graft specimens. The sample was ileum tissue, taken 220 to 240 days after intestinal transplant. These receptors were taken from a human patient who received an intestinal transplant, so some T cells may come from the graft donor.

This chain links TRBV5-6 with TRBJ1-2; possibly TRBD1 for D (5 bases). V was shortened by 5 bases and J by 4 bases, with 21 bases between the two germline ends. The germline V gene encodes CDR1 SGHDT and CDR2 YYEEEE. The CDR3 is made up of 16 amino acids. The CDR3: CASSSGLVGVGYGYTF. The CDR3 DNA follows: TGTGCCAGCAGTTCGGGGCTCGTGGGTGTAGGCTATGGCTACACCTTC.

J is TRBJ2-7 and V is TRBV11-3; unclear D gene. The CDR3 covers 13 residues. V was shortened by 3 bases and J by 0 bases, with 6 bases between the two germline ends. Germline V lookup: CDR1 SGHNT, CDR2 YENEEA. CDR3 nucleotide sequence: TGTGCCAGCAGCTTGGGCATCTCCTACGAGCAGTACTTC. This gives the protein CASSLGISYEQYF.

The chain recombines TRBV10-1 with TRBJ2-2; TRBD2 aligns across 11 bases. The CDR3 spans 15 residues. The V segment lost 6 bases and the J segment 4 bases; nucleotides outside the gene matches: 4. Germline CDR1 reads WNHNN; CDR2 reads SYGVQD (reference sequence). Written as DNA, the CDR3 is TGCGCCAGCAGCTCCGGGACTAGCGGCACCGGGGAGCTGTTTTTT. It specifies CASSSGTSGTGELFF.

The chain has TRBV7-9 and TRBJ1-4; 10 nucleotides line up with TRBD1. The length of the CDR3 is 16 residues. The J segment lost 3 bases and the V segment lost 2 bases, leaving 3 bases of the junction unmatched. The germline gives CDR1 SEHNR, CDR2 FQNEAQ (reference sequence). CDR3 nucleotides: TGTGCCAGCAGCTTAAGGGGACAGGGGCCTAATGAAAAACTGTTTTTT. Amino acids: CASSLRGQGPNEKLFF.

This clone was detected only once. The V call is TRBV28, the J call TRBJ2-7; the match to TRBD2 covers 10 bases. Per the germline V gene, CDR1 is MDHEN and CDR2 is SYDVKM. The CDR3 is 15 amino acids. V was pared by 6 bases and J by 2 bases, with 7 bases of the junction left unmatched. CDR3 DNA sequence: TGTGCCAGCAGGTATGGCAGCGGGGGGGCCTACGAGCAGTACTTC. The encoded protein is CASRYGSGGAYEQYF.

The chain carries TRBV2 and TRBJ1-4; D is perhaps TRBD1 (5 bases). The CDR3 totals 13 residues. V lost 6 bases to trimming and J lost 0 bases, with 5 bases between them. Per germline, CDR1 SNHLY and CDR2 FYNNEI. CDR3 sequence (DNA): TGTGCCAGCAGGGACACAACTAATGAAAAACTGTTTTTT. It yields the protein CASRDTTNEKLFF.

The chain carries TRBV6-6 and TRBJ2-6, with D tentatively TRBD1 or TRBD2 (5 bases each). The V end lost 6 bases, the J end lost 4 bases, and 13 bases lay between the germline ends. The CDR3 is made up of 15 amino acids. Germline assignment: CDR1 MNHNY and CDR2 SVGAGI (reference sequence). The chain's CDR3 is CASRMDWGGANVLTF. As DNA, the CDR3 is TGTGCCAGCAGGATGGATTGGGGGGGGGCCAACGTCCTGACTTTC.

CDR3 DNA: TGCGCCAGCAGCTTGGAGGGGTATCCTAACTATGGCTACACCTTC. Its protein product is CASSLEGYPNYGYTF. The chain joins TRBV5-1 to TRBJ1-2, with D possibly matching TRBD1 (5 bases). Germline CDR1 reads SGHRS; CDR2 reads YFSETQ. Trimming removed 0 bases from V and 0 bases from J, with 9 bases in between. The CDR3 is 15 amino acids.

This chain links TRBV28 with TRBJ2-7; the match to TRBD1 covers 8 bases. Trimming at V came to 6 bases and at J to 0 bases, leaving 13 bases not matched to a gene. There are 17 residues in the CDR3. Germline V gives CDR1 MDHEN, CDR2 SYDVKM. CDR3 region: CASRYSPGTGSSYEQYF. CDR3 nucleotides: TGTGCCAGCAGATATTCACCCGGGACAGGTTCCTCCTACGAGCAGTACTTC. The full variable domain, its missing parts supplied by reference TRBV28 and TRBJ2-7, is DVKVTQSSRYLVKRTGEKVFLECVQDMDHENMFWYRQDPGLGLRLIYFSYDVKMKEKGDIPEGYSVSREKKERFSLILESASTNQTSMYLCASRYSPGTGSSYEQYFGPGTRLTVT.

Concerning this clone itself: One end of the junction fails to match germline, which may point to a read error. This chain connects TRBV25-1 to TRBJ1-5; 8 bases agree with TRBD1. Germline loops: CDR1 MGHDK, CDR2 SYGVNS. The length of the CDR3 is 18 residues. CDR3 in amino acids: CARRPDHRGVWRQSAPAF. Here the CDR3 DNA reads TGTGCCAGAAGACCGGATCACAGGGGGGTTTGGCGGCAATCAGCCCCAGCATTT.

Comments on this clone: Germline is not matched at one junction end, which may reflect a read error. V is TRBV4-1 and J is TRBJ1-2; maybe TRBD1 (6 bases). The CDR3 loop spans 14 amino acids. The germline gives CDR1 MGHRA, CDR2 YSYEKL. CDR3 region: CASRPRGGDYGYTF. CDR3 nucleotide sequence: TGTGCCAGCAGACCCAGGGGAGGGGACTATGGCTACACCTTC.

This clone was detected a few times. Other DNA sequences of this sample code for an identical CDR3. This sequence joins TRBV6-5 and TRBJ2-1; D tentatively reads TRBD1 or TRBD2 (5 bases each). This CDR3 has 15 amino acids. Germline CDR1 and CDR2: MNHEY and SVGAGI. Trimming left V 6 bases short and J 5 bases short, with 17 bases between. The CDR3 region is CASSPSGGPNNEQFF. CDR3 sequence (DNA): TGTGCCAGCAGCCCCTCTGGGGGTCCGAACAATGAGCAGTTCTTC.

This chain joins TRBV18 and TRBJ1-5; 11 nucleotides align to TRBD1. V was clipped by 3 bases and J by 0 bases; unmatched bases: 7. This CDR3 region has 18 residues. Germline CDR1 KGHSH, CDR2 LQKENI. The CDR3 spells CASSPRDRGRYSNQPQHF. The CDR3 DNA is TGTGCCAGCTCACCCCGGGACAGGGGGAGGTATAGCAATCAGCCCCAGCATTTT.

J is TRBJ1-3 and V is TRBV30; D not resolved. Trimming cost V 1 base and J 0 bases, with 4 bases left between them. Germline V CDR1 and CDR2: GTSNPN, SVGIG (reference sequence). The CDR3 sequence is 13 residues long. CDR3 loop: CAWSDFSGNTIYF. DNA for the CDR3: TGTGCCTGGAGTGACTTCTCTGGAAACACCATATATTTT.

The chain joins TRBV30 to TRBJ1-3, with D uncertain. Trimming pared 3 bases from V and 4 bases from J, leaving 7 bases between. The V gene's germline CDR1 is GTSNPN and CDR2 SVGIG (reference sequence). The CDR3 totals 12 residues. The CDR3 spells CAWSLGGNTIYF. The DNA for the CDR3 is TGTGCCTGGAGCCTTGGGGGAAACACCATATATTTT.

This rearrangement joins TRBV7-9 to TRBJ2-1, with unresolved D. Germline assignment: CDR1 SEHNR and CDR2 FQNEAQ (reference sequence). CDR3 length: 14 residues. V was trimmed by 4 bases and J by 9 bases, leaving 16 bases between them. This CDR3 is CASSSLTSFGEQFF. In DNA form, the CDR3 reads TGTGCCAGCAGCTCTCTCACCTCTTTTGGTGAGCAGTTCTTC.

The chain uses TRBV23-1 and TRBJ1-2; D possibly corresponds to TRBD1 (5 bases). TRBV23-1 is classed as an ORF, of uncertain function. There are 14 residues in the CDR3. Between the trimmed V and J ends, which lost 6 bases and 5 bases, there was a span of 16 bases. CDR3 sequence: CASSPGTSVYGYTF. CDR3 in DNA: TGCGCCAGCAGCCCGGGGACGTCCGTTTATGGCTACACCTTC.

The rearrangement links TRBV29-1 to TRBJ1-5; D gene ambiguous. V lost 3 bases and J 8 bases, leaving 17 bases between the germline ends. In germline, CDR1 is SQVTM, CDR2 ANQGSEA. This CDR3 region has 14 residues. The CDR3 sequence is CSVERATNLKPQHF. The CDR3 DNA is TGCAGCGTTGAGAGGGCCACAAACCTAAAGCCCCAGCATTTT.

The genes are TRBV9 and TRBJ1-4, with unresolved D. The V and J ends lost 0 bases and 7 bases respectively, with 13 bases between them. Germline V lookup: CDR1 SGDLS, CDR2 YYNGEE. This CDR3 is 15 amino acids long. CDR3 DNA sequence: TGTGCCAGCAGCGTAGGGGAGGATGTTAGTGAAAAACTGTTTTTT. Residues: CASSVGEDVSEKLFF.

The V call is TRBV9, the J call TRBJ1-3; tentatively, D is TRBD1 (6 bases). The CDR3 contains 16 residues. V lost 0 bases and J lost 3, with 13 bases in between. CDR1 and CDR2 (germline): SGDLS, YYNGEE. CDR3 sequence (DNA): TGTGCCAGCAGCGTAGCGTCAGGGGTGGGTGGAAACACCATATATTTT. Protein: CASSVASGVGGNTIYF. Filled out from reference TRBV9 and TRBJ1-3, the complete variable domain reads DSGVTQTPKHLITATGQRVTLRCSPRSGDLSVYWYQQSLDQGLQFLIQYYNGEERAKGNILERFSAQQFPDLHSELNLSSLELGDSALYFCASSVASGVGGNTIYFGEGSWLTVV.

The chain is built from TRBV5-1 and TRBJ2-3; D uncertain. There are 11 residues in the CDR3. CDR1 is SGHRS and CDR2 is YFSETQ in the germline V gene. V gave up 4 bases and J gave up 3 bases, with 3 bases separating them. CDR3 nucleotides: TGCGCCAGCAGCCGAACAGATACGCAGTATTTT. Its translation is CASSRTDTQYF.

This clone was found once. The chain carries TRBV6-1 and TRBJ2-5; D perhaps matches TRBD1 (5 bases). Deletions cut 8 bases from V and 5 bases from J, with 12 bases between. Germline V gene data show CDR1 as MNHNS and CDR2 as SASEGT. The CDR3 loop spans 12 amino acids. For the CDR3, the DNA is TGTGCCAGCTGGGATGCAGGGGAGACCCAGTACTTC. Residues: CASWDAGETQYF.

The CDR3 loop reads CSARGPYEQYF. CDR3 coding DNA: TGCAGTGCTAGGGGGCCTTACGAGCAGTACTTC. The rearrangement links TRBV20-1 to TRBJ2-7; possibly TRBD1 for D (5 bases). V lost 3 bases to trimming and J lost 4 bases, with 7 bases between them. This CDR3 comprises 11 residues. Germline V gene data show CDR1 as DFQATT and CDR2 as SNEGSKA (reference sequence).

In this sample, this clone turned up a few times. The V call is TRBV7-7, the J call TRBJ1-1; D gene ambiguous. Germline CDR1 is SSHAT and CDR2 is FNYEAQ (reference sequence). Trimming took 0 bases from V and 2 from J, leaving 4 bases between them. The CDR3 has 13 residues. CDR3 bases: TGTGCCAGCAGCTTAGCCGCAAACACTGAAGCTTTCTTT. Amino acids: CASSLAANTEAFF. Variable domain in full (rest from reference TRBV7-7 and TRBJ1-1): GAGVSQSPRYKVTKRGQDVTLRCDPISSHATLYWYQQALGQGPEFLTYFNYEAQPDKSGLPSDRFSAERPEGSISTLTIQRTEQRDSAMYRCASSLAANTEAFFGQGTRLTVV.

The V gene is TRBV11-1, the J gene TRBJ2-7; D is undetermined. V shed 0 bases and J shed 1 base, with 4 bases lying between them. The CDR3 runs 13 residues. Germline V gene lookup returns CDR1 SGHAT and CDR2 FQDESV (reference sequence). In DNA form, the CDR3 reads TGTGCCAGCAGCTTAGCGTTTTCCTACGAGCAGTACTTC. It codes for CASSLAFSYEQYF.

V gene TRBV11-2 combines with J gene TRBJ2-3; TRBD2 agrees at 12 bases. This CDR3 has 15 amino acids. The germline V gene has CDR1 SGHAT and CDR2 FQNNGV. The junction had 6 bases not matched to a gene; V was cut back by 5 bases and J by 6 bases. CDR3 amino acids: CASSARLAGADTQYF. CDR3 nucleotide sequence: TGTGCCAGCAGCGCGCGACTAGCGGGGGCGGATACGCAGTATTTT.

This clone was observed a few times. This chain connects TRBV7-2 to TRBJ1-4, with D possibly being TRBD1 (5 bases). The CDR3 covers 16 residues. V lost 4 bases to trimming and J lost 4 bases, with 16 bases between them. Germline V gene data show CDR1 as SGHTA and CDR2 as FQGNSA. CDR3 DNA sequence: TGTGCCAGCAGCTCCAACCCGGGACGGATTAATGAAAAACTGTTTTTT. This gives the protein CASSSNPGRINEKLFF.

The V call is TRBV5-6, the J call TRBJ2-3; D unresolved. This CDR3 is built from 14 residues. Germline V gives CDR1 SGHDT, CDR2 YYEEEE. V was clipped by 2 bases and J by 0 bases, with 7 bases between them. The CDR3 nucleotides read TGTGCCAGCAGCTTCTCAGTAAGCACAGATACGCAGTATTTT. Residues: CASSFSVSTDTQYF.